One sample yielded the 18 T cell receptor beta chains listed below, sequenced in a study of regulatory T cells in long-lasting Graves disease. Indicated time point: newly diagnosed GD, antithyroid drugs for less than 3 months. PBMC RNA served as the TCR library source. In building TCR beta libraries, iRepertoire HTBI primers were used together with Arm-PCR of CDR3 regions. TCRdb itself ran the multiplex PCR reads through MiXCR, one entry per CDR3 protein. The sample holds about 350,000 distinct CDR3 sequences; 16% are singletons and the top ten take about 27%. These data also featured in a second study, about T cells in Graves' hyperthyroidism and ophthalmopathy.

This specimen consisted of peripheral blood mononuclear cells (PBMCs), obtained at new diagnosis, from a patient treated with antithyroid drugs. The source is a middle-aged man with Graves disease.

This clonotype appeared many times. The chain joins TRBV28 to TRBJ1-5, with 9 bases fitting TRBD1. Germline V gene sequence: CDR1 MDHEN, CDR2 SYDVKM. The ends lost 8 bases at V and 1 base at J; junction bases unmatched: 3. The CDR3 contains 14 residues. The CDR3 loop reads CASAGQGSNQPQHF. In DNA, the CDR3 is TGTGCCAGCGCGGGACAGGGAAGCAATCAGCCCCAGCATTTT.

The sample holds many counts of this clonotype. V gene TRBV12-3 or TRBV12-4 combines with J gene TRBJ2-3, with D possibly TRBD2 on 6 matching bases. This CDR3 region has 15 residues. Trimming removed 2 bases from V and 4 bases from J, with 13 bases in between. The CDR3 coding sequence is TGTGCCAGCAGTTTACTGTGGCCTAGCGCAGATACGCAGTATTTT. Amino acid sequence: CASSLLWPSADTQYF.

This clonotype came up a few times. V gene TRBV6-4 combines with J gene TRBJ1-4; D gene ambiguous. V was shortened by 3 bases and J by 3 bases, with 20 bases between the two germline ends. Germline V gives CDR1 MRHNA, CDR2 SNTAGT. The CDR3 is 18 residues long. The CDR3 spells CASSDIRPPRYSNEKLFF. In nucleotides, the CDR3 is TGTGCCAGCAGTGATATTAGGCCGCCCCGGTATTCTAATGAAAAACTGTTTTTT.

The chain combines TRBV30 with TRBJ1-5; tentative D call: TRBD1 (5 bases). With 1 base removed from V and 4 bases from J, the gap between germline ends came to 14 bases. The CDR3 runs to 15 residues. Germline V gene sequence: CDR1 GTSNPN, CDR2 SVGIG (reference sequence). CDR3 nucleotides: TGTGCCTGGAGTGGTAAGGGACTCTTTAATCAGCCCCAGCATTTT. This gives the protein CAWSGKGLFNQPQHF.

The table lists this clonotype with many counts. The chain joins TRBV5-1 to TRBJ1-1, with TRBD1 identical over 10 bases. This CDR3 region has 16 residues. Germline CDR1 and CDR2: SGHRS and YFSETQ. The V gene end was trimmed by 3 bases and the J gene end by 0 bases; junction bases not matched to a gene: 5. CDR3 loop: CASSSGQGQMNTEAFF. The CDR3 DNA is TGCGCCAGCAGCTCGGGACAGGGGCAGATGAACACTGAAGCTTTCTTT.

V is TRBV19 and J is TRBJ2-2, with 7 bases aligning to TRBD1. Looked up from germline, CDR1 is LNHDA and CDR2 is SQIVND (reference sequence). The CDR3 loop spans 17 amino acids. The V segment lost 6 bases and the J segment 0 bases; nucleotides outside the gene matches: 10. CDR3 residues: CASRALDRDPNTGELFF. The CDR3 region has the DNA TGTGCCAGTAGAGCACTCGACAGGGACCCGAACACCGGGGAGCTGTTTTTT.

This clonotype showed up many times. This chain uses TRBV2 with TRBJ1-2; 7 nucleotides match TRBD1. This CDR3 contains 12 residues. The junction had 1 base not matched to a gene; V was cut back by 4 bases and J by 5 bases. Germline V gene data show CDR1 as SNHLY and CDR2 as FYNNEI. The CDR3 region is CASSARGYGYTF. CDR3 nucleotides: TGTGCCAGCAGTGCCAGGGGGTATGGCTACACCTTC.

This chain joins TRBV4-1 and TRBJ1-4; D is unresolved. CDR1 and CDR2 from the germline V gene are MGHRA and YSYEKL. V was shortened by 7 bases and J by 5 bases, with 14 bases between the two germline ends. This CDR3 contains 14 residues. CDR3 protein: CASTPLGLNEKLFF. DNA of the CDR3: TGCGCCAGCACCCCCTTGGGCCTCAATGAAAAACTGTTTTTT.

This clonotype was recorded at least ten times. V and J are TRBV6-1 and TRBJ1-2, with TRBD1 matching over 7 bases. V lost 5 bases and J lost 7; bases outside the gene matches: 13. Germline CDR1 MNHNS, CDR2 SASEGT. The CDR3 is 15 amino acids. The CDR3 nucleotides read TGTGCCAGCAGTCCAGGGACAGACTCGATCCGTGGCTACACCTTC. Translated: CASSPGTDSIRGYTF.

The table lists this clonotype with many counts. The V gene is TRBV11-2, the J gene TRBJ2-3; TRBD1 is a possible D gene (6 bases). CDR1 and CDR2 from the germline V gene are SGHAT and FQNNGV. V lost 0 bases and J lost 3, with 10 bases in between. This CDR3 comprises 15 residues. The CDR3 reads CASSLDQGRTDTQYF. DNA for the CDR3: TGTGCCAGCAGCTTAGATCAGGGGCGAACAGATACGCAGTATTTT.

This clonotype was found many times. J is TRBJ1-2 and V is TRBV28; D possibly corresponds to TRBD1 (6 bases). V dropped 2 bases and J dropped 4 bases, with 14 bases sitting between them. The CDR3 is made up of 15 amino acids. Germline CDR1 and CDR2: MDHEN and SYDVKM. The CDR3 nucleotides are TGTGCCAGCAGTTTAGCCAGGGGCCCTGGCTATGGCTACACCTTC. This gives the protein CASSLARGPGYGYTF.

The chain carries TRBV5-6 and TRBJ1-5; no definite D call. V lost 7 bases and J 0 bases, leaving 20 bases between the germline ends. Germline V gene lookup returns CDR1 SGHDT and CDR2 YYEEEE. The CDR3 has 17 amino acids. CDR3: CASRHGQFTYSNQPQHF. The DNA of the CDR3 is TGTGCCAGCCGCCACGGGCAGTTTACATATAGCAATCAGCCCCAGCATTTT.

The V and J genes are TRBV19 and TRBJ2-4; 9 nucleotides match TRBD1. The V gene's germline CDR1 is LNHDA and CDR2 SQIVND (reference sequence). Trimming removed 9 bases from V and 13 bases from J; junction bases left unmatched: 16. This CDR3 has 14 residues. CDR3 residues: CASQAGQGGQGQYF. The CDR3 DNA follows: TGTGCCAGCCAGGCGGGACAGGGAGGTCAAGGACAGTACTTC.

This clonotype was counted at least ten times. The V gene is TRBV28, the J gene TRBJ2-2; D ambiguous. This CDR3 has 14 residues. From germline, CDR1 is MDHEN and CDR2 SYDVKM. V lost 4 bases, J lost 6 bases, and 12 bases lay in between. The CDR3 here is CASSSKAWSGELFF. DNA for the CDR3: TGTGCCAGCAGTTCGAAGGCGTGGTCCGGGGAGCTGTTTTTT.

The V and J genes are TRBV25-1 and TRBJ2-5, with 10 bases identical to TRBD1. V dropped 6 bases and J dropped 6; count of bases not matched to a gene: 7. The CDR3 extends over 14 amino acids. CDR1 and CDR2 (germline): MGHDK, SYGVNS. The CDR3 DNA reads TGTGCCAGCAGGGACAGGGGGAAGGGTCAGACCCAGTACTTC. Translated, it gives CASRDRGKGQTQYF. The whole variable domain, filled in from reference TRBV25-1 and TRBJ2-5, reads EADIYQTPRYLVIGTGKKITLECSQTMGHDKMYWYQQDPGMELHLIHYSYGVNSTEKGDLSSESTVSRIRTEHFPLTLESARPSHTSQYLCASRDRGKGQTQYFGPGTRLLVL.

In its sample, this clonotype was seen many times. The chain recombines TRBV7-9 with TRBJ1-6; no definite D call. In germline, CDR1 is SEHNR, CDR2 FQNEAQ (reference sequence). This CDR3 contains 13 residues. The V and J ends lost 1 base and 10 bases respectively, with 8 bases between them. In nucleotides, the CDR3 is TGTGCCAGCAGCTTAGGTAATGGATCACCCCTCCACTTT. This translates into CASSLGNGSPLHF.

This clonotype was detected only a few times. The rearrangement links TRBV7-8 to TRBJ1-1, with unresolved D. V was trimmed by 2 bases and J by 1 base, leaving 11 bases between them. The V gene's germline CDR1 is SGHVS and CDR2 FQNEAQ. The CDR3 covers 15 residues. Here the CDR3 reads CASSLNRVRNTEAFF. In DNA, the CDR3 is TGTGCCAGCAGCTTAAATCGGGTTCGGAACACTGAAGCTTTCTTT.

This clonotype showed up many times. The chain employs TRBV2 and TRBJ2-1; 10 bases are shared with TRBD2. Germline CDR1 reads SNHLY; CDR2 reads FYNNEI. This CDR3 comprises 15 residues. V dropped 2 bases and J dropped 9; count of bases not matched to a gene: 7. CDR3 amino acids: CASSERAGGLAEQFF. CDR3 in DNA: TGTGCCAGCAGTGAACGAGCGGGGGGGTTAGCTGAGCAGTTCTTC.